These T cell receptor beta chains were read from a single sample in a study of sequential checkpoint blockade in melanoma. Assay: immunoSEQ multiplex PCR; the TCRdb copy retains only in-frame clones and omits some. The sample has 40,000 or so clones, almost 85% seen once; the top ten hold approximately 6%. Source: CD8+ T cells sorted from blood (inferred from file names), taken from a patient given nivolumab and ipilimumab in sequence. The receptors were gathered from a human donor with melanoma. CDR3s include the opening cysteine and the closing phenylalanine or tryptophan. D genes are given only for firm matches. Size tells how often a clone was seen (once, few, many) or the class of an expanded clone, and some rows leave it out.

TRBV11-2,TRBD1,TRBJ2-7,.,TGTGCCAGCAGCTATCAGACAGGGCTGGAGCAGTACTTC,CASSYQTGLEQYF
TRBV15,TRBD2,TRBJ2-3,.,TGTGCCACCAGCAGTAGCGGGGGGGCCGCAGATACGCAGTATTTT,CATSSSGGAADTQYF
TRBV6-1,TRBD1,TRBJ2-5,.,TGTGCCAGCAGTGAATGGACAGGGGAAGGGGAGACCCAGTACTTC,CASSEWTGEGETQYF
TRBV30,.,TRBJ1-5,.,TGTGCCTGGAGCCGCGGGACGGATAGCAATCAGCCCCAGCATTTT,CAWSRGTDSNQPQHF
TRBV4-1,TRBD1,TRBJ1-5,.,TGCGCCAGCAGCCAGTCTCCGGGACAGCGAGATGGGCCCCAGCATTTT,CASSQSPGQRDGPQHF
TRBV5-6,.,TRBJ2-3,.,TGTGCCAGCAGCTTCTTAGCGGTCACTGGCACAGATACGCAGTATTTT,CASSFLAVTGTDTQYF
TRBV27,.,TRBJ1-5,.,TGTGCCAGCAGTTTATTGGGCAGCATTAGCAATCAGCCCCAGCATTTT,CASSLLGSISNQPQHF
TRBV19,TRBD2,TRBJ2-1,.,TGTGCCAGTAGTATGTTCAGCGGGAACAATGAGCAGTTCTTC,CASSMFSGNNEQFF
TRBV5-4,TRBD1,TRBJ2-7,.,TGTGCCAGCAGCACGGGACAGGGGCTATTCGAGCAGTACTTC,CASSTGQGLFEQYF
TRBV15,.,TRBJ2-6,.,TGTGCCACCAGTTGGGCGTCTGGGGCCAACGTCCTGACTTTC,CATSWASGANVLTF
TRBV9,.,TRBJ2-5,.,TGTGCCAGCAGCGTTCAGTCTGATCCGGGACTTACCCAAGAGACCCAGTACTTC,CASSVQSDPGLTQETQYF
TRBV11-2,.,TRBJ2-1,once,TGTGCCAGCTCAGACAGCAATGAGCAGTTCTTC,CASSDSNEQFF
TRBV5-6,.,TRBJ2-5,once,TGTGCCAGCAGCCAGCTAGCCCAAGAGACCCAGTACTTC,CASSQLAQETQYF
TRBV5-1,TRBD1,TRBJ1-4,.,TGCGCCAGCAGCCGGGGGACAGACCTAGGGGAACTGTTTTTT,CASSRGTDLGELFF
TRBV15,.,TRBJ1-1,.,TGTGCCACCAGCAGGGGGGCTCAGGGGATGAACACTGAAGCTTTCTTT,CATSRGAQGMNTEAFF
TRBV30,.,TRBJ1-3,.,TGTGCCTGGAGTGTAGCGGGATCTGGAAACACCATATATTTT,CAWSVAGSGNTIYF
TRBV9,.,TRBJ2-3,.,TGTGCCAGCAGCGTAGCTTTGGACAGCCAGATGGGAGCCAGCACAGATACGCAGTATTTT,CASSVALDSQMGASTDTQYF
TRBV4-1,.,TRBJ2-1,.,TGCGCCAGCAGCCAAGTATCCGCGGATGAGCAGTTCTTC,CASSQVSADEQFF
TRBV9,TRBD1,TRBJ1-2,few,TGTGCCAGCAGCTCGACGGGACAGGGGGCATATGGCTACACCTTC,CASSSTGQGAYGYTF
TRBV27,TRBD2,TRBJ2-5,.,TGTGCCAGCAGTTCGGGACTAGCGGCTGGGATGGGGACCCAGTACTTC,CASSSGLAAGMGTQYF
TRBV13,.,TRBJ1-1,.,TGTGCCAGCAGTAGGGAGTCTCAGGTGCCTGAAGCTTTCTTT,CASSRESQVPEAFF
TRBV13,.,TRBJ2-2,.,TGTGCCAGCAGCGTAGGCTTACTAGTCGACACCGGGGAGCTGTTTTTT,CASSVGLLVDTGELFF